This T cell receptor beta chain was retrieved from a study of blood T cell repertoires in COVID-19. Whole-study context: Sites across the United States, Italy and Spain contributed samples from acute and convalescent COVID-19. Nucleic acid was either cDNA or gDNA, and it came from T cells, B-cell-depleted T cells, or PBMCs.

The CDR3 has 14 amino acids. Germline loops: CDR1 KGHSH, CDR2 LQKENI. Trimming removed 5 bases at V and 2 bases at J, with 12 bases between. Study processing details: Amplifying reference gene primers gave estimates of nucleated cell counts. Profiled with immunoSEQ multiplex PCR; TCRdb holds only in-frame clones, not every one. V, J and clone size derive from that table, while D and trimming were established from the DNA sequence. The repertoire holds some 330,000 clones, with approximately 88% as singletons. Sequences were obtained from peripheral blood. The TCR originated in a woman in her fifties or sixties with active or convalescent COVID-19. The chain uses TRBV18 and TRBJ1-2; D not certain. The CDR3 loop reads CASSSTLFNYGYTF. The CDR3 nucleotides read TGTGCCAGCTCATCGACTTTATTCAACTATGGCTACACCTTC. Variable domain in full (rest from reference TRBV18 and TRBJ1-2): NAGVMQNPRHLVRRRGQEARLRCSPMKGHSHVYWYRQLPEEGLKFMVYLQKENIIDESGMPKERFSAEFPKEGPSILRIQQVVRGDSAAYFCASSSTLFNYGYTFGSGTRLTVV.